This record covers a single T cell receptor (beta chain). Antigen unknown. CDR1 and CDR2 from the germline V gene are SEHNR and FQNEAQ (reference sequence). Trimming removed 6 bases from V and 5 bases from J; junction bases left unmatched: 9. The CDR3 loop spans 14 amino acids. TCRbeta library preparation incorporated unique molecular identifiers. TCRdb reanalysed the PCR reads using MiXCR and keeps one entry per CDR3 protein. The data hold roughly 790,000 distinct CDR3 sequences, with about 16% observed a single time. This specimen comes from a study of T-cell reconstitution after alpha-beta-depleted transplantation in children. Study conclusions and caveats: There were some patients whose high TCRbeta diversity at day 60 came from surviving recipient T cells and thymic progenitors. Among T cells one year after transplant, newly produced cells accounted for most counts and diversity. About two months after transplant, alpha-beta T cells reportedly came from several hundred expanded graft clones.

This TCR was sampled from a male patient between 5 and 17 years old who had a stem cell transplant for acute lymphoblastic leukemia, so the T cells may come from the graft donor. The chain joins TRBV7-9 to TRBJ1-1; the match to TRBD1 covers 7 bases. Sequenced here: PBMCs, mostly from graft donor cells, sampled 360 days after TCRalphabeta/CD19-depleted stem cell transplant. The DNA of the CDR3 is TGTGCCAGCAGACAGGACAGGTCAGGTACTGAAGCTTTCTTT. Translated, it gives CASRQDRSGTEAFF.